The clone carrying this T cell receptor (beta chain) was seen a few times. Its antigen is unidentified. The method was immunoSEQ multiplex PCR; TCRdb's version includes in-frame clones alone and lacks a portion of them. Counted here are about 170,000 clones, 86% occurring once; the ten biggest clones make up roughly 5.8%. Germline-derived CDR1 and CDR2 are MNHNS and SASEGT. The CDR3 has 13 residues. Trimming at V came to 3 bases and at J to 11 bases, leaving 5 bases not matched to a gene. This sample was taken from a study of cytomegalovirus exposure and HLA in healthy donors. General study results and limits: That first-cohort TCR clusters tended to co-occur in the roughly 110 validation repertoires was found in a later analysis. The classifier was said to identify cytomegalovirus status with high specificity and sensitivity.

The sample consisted of PBMCs. The TCR comes from a woman aged 25-40 years in good health and CMV-seronegative. The gene calls are TRBV6-1 and TRBJ1-4; the match to TRBD1 covers 8 bases. CDR3 sequence reads: CASSDQGAGKLFF. CDR3 sequence (DNA): TGTGCCAGCAGTGATCAGGGGGCAGGGAAACTGTTTTTT.